A few counts support the clone carrying this TCR beta chain. The data derive from a study of T cells after yellow fever vaccination. The germline CDR1 and CDR2 sequences are SEHNR and FQNEAQ (reference sequence). V lost 6 bases, J lost 10 bases, and 6 bases stayed unmatched. CDR3 length: 13 residues. TCRdb fed the 5' RACE reads into MiXCR, producing one record per CDR3 protein. The profile shows about 340,000 distinct CDR3 sequences, approximately 4% of them singletons. The sequence derives from a man in his late teens or twenties who received the YFV17D yellow fever vaccine. This chain connects TRBV7-9 to TRBJ1-6; TRBD1 aligns across 7 bases. Here the sequenced sample was PBMCs, taken 5 days after the yellow fever booster vaccination. CDR3 sequence reads: CASSQQGPSPLHF. CDR3 sequence (DNA): TGTGCCAGCAGTCAACAGGGGCCCTCACCCCTCCACTTT. Full variable domain (missing parts from reference TRBV7-9 and TRBJ1-6): DTGVSQNPRHKITKRGQNVTFRCDPISEHNRLYWYRQTLGQGPEFLTYFQNEAQLEKSRLLSDRFSAERPKGSFSTLEIQRTEQGDSAMYLCASSQQGPSPLHFGNGTRLTVT.